Listed here is a single T cell receptor beta chain. Its antigen is still unknown. Repertoires were generated with immunoSEQ multiplex PCR, while TCRdb's copy carries only in-frame clones and drops some. The repertoire holds some 44,000 clones, about 82% seen once, with 20% to 25% in the top ten. The sampling schedule covered blood at baseline, cycle 4 day 1, and cycle 7 day 1. This entry belongs to a study of OX40 agonist ivuxolimab in advanced cancers. Study as a whole: The dose of intravenous ivuxolimab that patients received every 2 weeks ranged from 0.01 to 10 mg/kg.

CDR1 is MDHEN, CDR2 SYDVKM, per germline. The CDR3 contains 12 residues. The germline V and J ends were trimmed by 2 bases and 5 bases, with 7 bases remaining between them. Study-wide results and caveats: Antigen specificity was not determined for the expanded peripheral T cells. The authors also found low normalized T-cell clonal expansion in some nonresponders.

This sample comprised CD4+ or CD8+ T cells sorted from blood, obtained in a trial of the OX40 agonist ivuxolimab. This clonotype originated in an adult with an advanced solid tumor such as melanoma, head and neck, liver or kidney cancer. The chain couples TRBV28 to TRBJ2-7; D uncertain. This CDR3 reads CASSLGENEQYV. The CDR3 DNA sequence: TGTGCCAGCAGTTTAGGAGAGAACGAGCAGTACGTC.